The T cell receptor (beta chain) under discussion was sequenced for a study of human T cells and chemical hapten exposure. Across the whole study: Weekly scalp doses of diphenylcyclopropenone were given to patients during the approximately 26-week study. Small pooled library volume differences chiefly drove per-sample TCR yield variation.

The V gene lost 3 bases and the J gene lost 5 bases, with 13 bases spanning the gap. CDR1 is LNHDA, CDR2 SQIVND, per germline (reference sequence). This CDR3 has 14 residues. Original methodology: The number of TCRs in each sample had a median of approximately 96,000 and spanned about 20,000 to 690,600. TCRdb called the RACE reads again in MiXCR, with one record for every CDR3 protein. TCRdb, rather than the study authors, made the V and J calls. The sample has some 96,000 distinct CDR3 sequences; 9.3% are singletons. Time point defined: patch test 2, 6 weeks after DPC sensitization. The treatment is: therapeutic diphenylcyclopropenone sensitization with weekly scalp DPC. A few counts support this clonotype.

The input for sequencing was whole blood, taken in connection with sensitization to the hapten diphenylcyclopropenone (DPC). The receptor's source is a woman aged 40 to 55 with alopecia areata. Some clones in this sample may be carry-over from other donors' samples. This rearrangement joins TRBV19 to TRBJ2-5, with D possibly matching TRBD1 (6 bases). CDR3 bases: TGTGCCAGTAGTATCCAGACAGGAAAGGAGACCCAGTACTTC. It specifies CASSIQTGKETQYF.